The 10 T cell receptor beta chains in this list originate from one sample, sequenced in a study of regulatory T cells in long-lasting Graves disease. Construction of TCR beta libraries relied on iRepertoire HTBI primers and on Arm-PCR targeting CDR3 regions. TCRdb re-called the multiplex PCR reads with MiXCR, one entry per CDR3 protein. The sample shows more than 450,000 distinct CDR3 sequences, 9.5% to 15% of them seen only once. Stated time point: newly diagnosed GD, antithyroid drugs for less than 3 months. PBMC RNA was the source of the TCR library. Separately, the same data were catalogued under a study of T cells in Graves' hyperthyroidism and ophthalmopathy.

This specimen was peripheral blood mononuclear cells (PBMCs), taken at new diagnosis, from a patient treated with antithyroid drugs. These receptors all stem from a woman aged 25 to 39 with Graves disease.

As concerns this clonotype: With a far larger clone one base away, a read error is the likely cause. The chain uses TRBV9 and TRBJ2-5, with 10 bases that match TRBD1. The germline V gene encodes CDR1 SGDLS and CDR2 YYNGEE. The CDR3 loop spans 16 amino acids. V trimming: 4 bases; J trimming: 5 bases; junction bases outside the gene matches: 11. The CDR3 region has the DNA TGTGCCAGCAGCCGGCACGGGACAGGGGTGCGGGAGACCCAGTACTTC. Encoded protein: CASSRHGTGVRETQYF.

In this sample, this clonotype turned up many times. The J gene is TRBJ2-7, the V gene TRBV20-1, with 9 bases aligning to TRBD1. Trimming cost V 1 base and J 0 bases; bases outside gene matches: 10. CDR1 is DFQATT and CDR2 is SNEGSKA in the germline V gene (reference sequence). CDR3 size: 17 residues. The CDR3, as DNA: TGCAGTGCTAGAGCCTACCCCGGGACAGGGAGCTCCTACGAGCAGTACTTC. Its translation: CSARAYPGTGSSYEQYF.

The chain recombines TRBV20-1 with TRBJ2-3, with 13 nucleotides matching TRBD2. Trimming removed 6 bases from V and 4 bases from J; junction bases left unmatched: 4. CDR1 is DFQATT and CDR2 is SNEGSKA in the germline V gene (reference sequence). The CDR3 contains 14 residues. DNA for the CDR3: TGCAGTGCCACCGGGACTAGCGGGGCAGATACGCAGTATTTT. This translates into CSATGTSGADTQYF.

The chain employs TRBV9 and TRBJ2-3; the match to TRBD2 covers 9 bases. This CDR3 is 15 amino acids long. Germline-derived CDR1 and CDR2 are SGDLS and YYNGEE. The V segment lost 4 bases and the J segment 4 bases; nucleotides outside the gene matches: 7. DNA for the CDR3: TGTGCCAGCAGCCCCCTAGCGGGAATTGCAGATACGCAGTATTTT. This encodes CASSPLAGIADTQYF.

The table lists this clonotype with many counts. V is TRBV12-3 or TRBV12-4 and J is TRBJ2-6; D not certain. CDR3 length: 14 amino acids. V lost 6 bases to trimming and J lost 4 bases, with 10 bases between them. The DNA for the CDR3 is TGTGCCAGCAGCCCCCCGACAGGGGCCAACGTCCTGACTTTC. It yields the protein CASSPPTGANVLTF.

This clonotype was seen ten or more times. The J gene is TRBJ2-6, the V gene TRBV9, with a weak D call TRBD2 (7 bases). V lost 3 bases, J lost 4 bases, and 23 bases lay in between. CDR3 length: 19 amino acids. Germline V gene lookup returns CDR1 SGDLS and CDR2 YYNGEE. In DNA form, the CDR3 reads TGTGCCAGCAGCGGGGCATCAGGGAAGGGGGGGTTAGGGGCCAACGTCCTGACTTTC. This codes for CASSGASGKGGLGANVLTF.

Worth noting for this clonotype: Mismatch with germline at one junction end may stem from a read error. For the CDR3, the DNA is TGTGCCATCAGTGAAGGACTAGCGGGGACTTTTTATACGCAGTATTTT. Protein product: CAISEGLAGTFYTQYF. J is TRBJ2-3 and V is TRBV12-3 or TRBV12-4; 12 nucleotides align to TRBD2. The CDR3 sequence is 16 residues long.

Note on this clonotype: It differs at one base from a far larger clone, so likely a read error. The rearrangement joins TRBV29-1 to TRBJ2-7, with TRBD2 identical over 7 bases. Germline CDR1 reads SQVTM; CDR2 reads ANQGSEA. There are 23 residues in the CDR3. V gave up 2 bases and J gave up 7 bases; unmatched junction bases: 38. The CDR3 DNA reads as TGCAGCGTTGAACTTCCTCCCAACTGGGCTAGCGGAAGACGTGCCCTTGATATCAATGAGCAGTACTTC. Protein: CSVELPPNWASGRRALDINEQYF.

This clonotype was detected ten times or more. The chain recombines TRBV2 with TRBJ2-1, with a weak D call TRBD2 (6 bases). This CDR3 comprises 10 residues. The V and J ends lost 11 bases and 10 bases respectively, with 12 bases between them. CDR1 and CDR2 (germline): SNHLY, FYNNEI. The CDR3 spells CAVGGSEQFF. The DNA of the CDR3 is TGTGCCGTTGGGGGGAGCGAGCAGTTCTTC. Full variable domain (outside the CDR3, taken from reference TRBV2 and TRBJ2-1): EPEVTQTPSHQVTQMGQEVILRCVPISNHLYFYWYRQILGQKVEFLVSFYNNEISEKSEIFDDQFSVERPDGSNFTLKIRSTKLEDSAMYFCAVGGSEQFFGPGTRLTVL.

The table lists this clonotype with a few counts. The J gene is TRBJ2-6, the V gene TRBV7-3; 12 positions match TRBD1. This CDR3 spans 18 amino acids. CDR1 and CDR2 (germline): SGHTA, FQGTGA. J lost 4 bases, V lost 6 bases, and 10 bases had no gene match. CDR3 residues: CASRGPGQGAPGANVLTF. Written as DNA, the CDR3 is TGTGCCAGCAGGGGGCCGGGACAGGGGGCGCCCGGGGCCAACGTCCTGACTTTC.